The following is a T cell receptor beta chain sequence with its context. Its antigen is undetermined. This sample is part of a study of PD-L1 blockade in urothelial cancer. The length of the CDR3 is 16 residues. Germline CDR1 is SGHTA and CDR2 is FQGTGA. The junction had 7 bases not matched to a gene; V was cut back by 5 bases and J by 0 bases. Data came from immunoSEQ multiplex PCR; TCRdb stores just in-frame clones and leaves some out. The sample carries 29,000 or so clones, approximately 89% recorded once. Study results and caveats: For durable-benefit patients, tumor-associated blood clones expanded more at 3 weeks.

The source is a man aged 45 to 65 with urothelial cancer. The sample in question was PBMCs, obtained around atezolizumab (anti-PD-L1) treatment. The genes are TRBV7-3 and TRBJ2-3; 8 positions agree with TRBD2. The CDR3 DNA sequence: TGTGCCAGCAGCAATAAGCGGGGGCCTAGCACAGATACGCAGTATTTT. Its translation is CASSNKRGPSTDTQYF.